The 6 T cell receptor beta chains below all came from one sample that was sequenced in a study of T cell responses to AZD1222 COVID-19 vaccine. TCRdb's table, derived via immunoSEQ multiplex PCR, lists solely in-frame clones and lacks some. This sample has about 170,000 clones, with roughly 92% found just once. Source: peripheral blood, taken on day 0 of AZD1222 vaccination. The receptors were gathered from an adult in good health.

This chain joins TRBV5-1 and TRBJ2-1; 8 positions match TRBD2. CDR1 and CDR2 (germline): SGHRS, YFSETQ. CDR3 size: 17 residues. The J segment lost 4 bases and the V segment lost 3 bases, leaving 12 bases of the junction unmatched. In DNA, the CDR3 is TGCGCCAGCAGCTGGGGGTTTAGGCCTAGCGGGTACAATGAGCAGTTCTTC. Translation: CASSWGFRPSGYNEQFF.

CDR3: CASSSTQGRGSNQPQHF. CDR3 bases: TGTGCCAGCTCATCCACCCAGGGGAGGGGCAGCAATCAGCCCCAGCATTTT. V is TRBV18 and J is TRBJ1-5; TRBD1 might be the D (6 bases). The CDR3 contains 17 residues. Trimming took off 5 bases at V and 1 base at J, with 18 bases between the two ends. The germline gives CDR1 KGHSH, CDR2 LQKENI.

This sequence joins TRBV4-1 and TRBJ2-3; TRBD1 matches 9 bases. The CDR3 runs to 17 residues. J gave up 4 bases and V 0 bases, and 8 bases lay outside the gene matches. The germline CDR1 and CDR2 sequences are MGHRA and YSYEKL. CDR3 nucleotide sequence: TGCGCCAGCAGCCAAGATGGGCCGGGACAGGGAGCAGATACGCAGTATTTT. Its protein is CASSQDGPGQGADTQYF.

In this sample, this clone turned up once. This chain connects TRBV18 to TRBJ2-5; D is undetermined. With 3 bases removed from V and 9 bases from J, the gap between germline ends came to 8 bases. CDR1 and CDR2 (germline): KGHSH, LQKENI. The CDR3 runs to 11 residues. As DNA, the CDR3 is TGTGCCAGCTCACCGGGCCAGGCCCAGTACTTC. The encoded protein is CASSPGQAQYF. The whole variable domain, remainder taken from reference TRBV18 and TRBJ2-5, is NAGVMQNPRHLVRRRGQEARLRCSPMKGHSHVYWYRQLPEEGLKFMVYLQKENIIDESGMPKERFSAEFPKEGPSILRIQQVVRGDSAAYFCASSPGQAQYFGPGTRLLVL.

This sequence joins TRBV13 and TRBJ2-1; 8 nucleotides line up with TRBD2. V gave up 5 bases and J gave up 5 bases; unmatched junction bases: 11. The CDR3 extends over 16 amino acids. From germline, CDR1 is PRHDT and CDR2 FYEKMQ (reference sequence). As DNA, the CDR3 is TGTGCCAGCAGCCGGGGGGGCAGGGGCTACAACAATGAGCAGTTCTTC. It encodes CASSRGGRGYNNEQFF.

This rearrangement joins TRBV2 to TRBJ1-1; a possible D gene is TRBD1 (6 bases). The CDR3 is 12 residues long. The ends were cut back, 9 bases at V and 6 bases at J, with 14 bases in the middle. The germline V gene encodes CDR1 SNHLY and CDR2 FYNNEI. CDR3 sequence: CASKGGGPEAFF. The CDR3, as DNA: TGTGCCAGTAAGGGGGGGGGCCCTGAAGCTTTCTTT.